This entry is about one T cell receptor beta chain. From germline, CDR1 is MDHEN and CDR2 SYDVKM. V shed 0 bases, J shed 2 bases, and the junction held 1 base outside the gene matches. This CDR3 is built from 16 residues. This record belongs to a study of shared clonotypes between healthy human individuals. Overall study context: Researchers drew samples from two women and three men aged 18 to 49. Three plates each covered CD4 naive and memory; CD8 naive two, CD8 memory one.

CD45RO negativity and positive selection for CCR7 defined naive CD8 cells, a population that excluded terminally differentiated effector memory CD45RA+ cells. The donors were adults (healthy and HIV-negative) with no recent acute infections or vaccinations. Produced via immunoSEQ multiplex PCR; TCRdb's table is partial and in-frame only. This sample has hundreds of thousands of clones, with around 96% found just once. The chain combines TRBV28 with TRBJ2-7; 13 bases are a match to TRBD2. The clonotype comes from a woman aged 30 to 39 in good health. Input material: naive CD8+ T cells sorted from blood. The CDR3: CASSLWGTSGTYEQYF. The CDR3 region has the DNA TGTGCCAGCAGTTTATGGGGGACTAGCGGGACCTACGAGCAGTACTTC.